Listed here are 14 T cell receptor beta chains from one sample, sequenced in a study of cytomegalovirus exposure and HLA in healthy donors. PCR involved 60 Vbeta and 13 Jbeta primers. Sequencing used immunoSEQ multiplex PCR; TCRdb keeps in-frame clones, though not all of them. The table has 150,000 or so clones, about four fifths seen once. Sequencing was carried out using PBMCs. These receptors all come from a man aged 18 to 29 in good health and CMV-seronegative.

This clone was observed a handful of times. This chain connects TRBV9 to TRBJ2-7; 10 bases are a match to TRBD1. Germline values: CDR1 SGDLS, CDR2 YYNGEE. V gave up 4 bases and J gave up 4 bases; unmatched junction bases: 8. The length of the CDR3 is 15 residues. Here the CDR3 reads CASSPRQGATYEQYF. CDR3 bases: TGTGCCAGCAGCCCTCGACAGGGGGCGACGTACGAGCAGTACTTC.

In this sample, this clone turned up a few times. CDR3 residues: CASSSRSAGDNQPQHF. CDR3 nucleotide sequence: TGTGCCAGCTCGAGTAGGTCGGCAGGGGACAATCAGCCCCAGCATTTT. This chain uses TRBV2 with TRBJ1-5, with D possibly matching TRBD1 (6 bases). Trimming cost V 8 bases and J 3 bases, with 20 bases left between them. CDR1 is SNHLY and CDR2 is FYNNEI in the germline V gene. The CDR3 loop spans 16 amino acids.

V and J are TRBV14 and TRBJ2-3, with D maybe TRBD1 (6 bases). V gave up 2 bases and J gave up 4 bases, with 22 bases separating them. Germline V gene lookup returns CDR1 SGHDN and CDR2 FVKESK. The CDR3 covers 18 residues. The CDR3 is CASSQPLREQGLSDTQYF. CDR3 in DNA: TGTGCCAGCAGCCAACCACTCAGGGAGCAGGGGCTCTCAGATACGCAGTATTTT.

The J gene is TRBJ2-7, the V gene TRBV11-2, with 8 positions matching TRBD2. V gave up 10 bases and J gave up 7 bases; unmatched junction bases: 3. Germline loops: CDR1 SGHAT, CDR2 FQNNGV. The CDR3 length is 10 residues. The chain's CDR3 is CATGGWEQYF. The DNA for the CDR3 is TGTGCCACGGGGGGGTGGGAGCAGTACTTC.

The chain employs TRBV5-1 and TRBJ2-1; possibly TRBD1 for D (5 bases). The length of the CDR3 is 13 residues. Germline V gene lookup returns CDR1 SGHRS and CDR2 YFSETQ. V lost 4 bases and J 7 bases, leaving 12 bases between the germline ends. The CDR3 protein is CASSSSRANEQFF. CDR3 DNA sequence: TGCGCCAGCAGCAGCAGCAGGGCGAATGAGCAGTTCTTC. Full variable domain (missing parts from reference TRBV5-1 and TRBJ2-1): KAGVTQTPRYLIKTRGQQVTLSCSPISGHRSVSWYQQTPGQGLQFLFEYFSETQRNKGNFPGRFSGRQFSNSRSEMNVSTLELGDSALYLCASSSSRANEQFFGPGTRLTVL.

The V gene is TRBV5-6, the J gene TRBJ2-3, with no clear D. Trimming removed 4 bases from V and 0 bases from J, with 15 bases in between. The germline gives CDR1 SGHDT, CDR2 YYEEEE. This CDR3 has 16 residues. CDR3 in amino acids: CASSPAVLRSTDTQYF. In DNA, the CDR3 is TGTGCCAGCAGCCCGGCGGTACTCCGTAGCACAGATACGCAGTATTTT.

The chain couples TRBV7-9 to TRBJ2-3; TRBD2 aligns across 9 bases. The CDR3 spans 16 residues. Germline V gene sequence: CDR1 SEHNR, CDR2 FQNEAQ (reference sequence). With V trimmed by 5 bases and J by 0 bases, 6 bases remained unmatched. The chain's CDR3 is CASSPPSGVSTDTQYF. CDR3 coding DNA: TGTGCCAGCAGCCCACCTAGCGGGGTTAGCACAGATACGCAGTATTTT.

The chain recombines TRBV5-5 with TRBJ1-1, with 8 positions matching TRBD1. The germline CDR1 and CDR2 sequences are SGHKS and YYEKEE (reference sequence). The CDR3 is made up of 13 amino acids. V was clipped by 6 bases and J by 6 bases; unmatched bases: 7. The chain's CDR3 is CASTYTGGSEAFF. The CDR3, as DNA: TGTGCCAGCACCTATACAGGGGGATCTGAAGCTTTCTTT.

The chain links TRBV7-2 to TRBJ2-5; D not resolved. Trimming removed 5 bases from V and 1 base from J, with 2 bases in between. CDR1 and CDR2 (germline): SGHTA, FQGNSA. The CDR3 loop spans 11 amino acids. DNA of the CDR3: TGTGCCAGCAGCCTCCAAGAGACCCAGTACTTC. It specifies CASSLQETQYF.

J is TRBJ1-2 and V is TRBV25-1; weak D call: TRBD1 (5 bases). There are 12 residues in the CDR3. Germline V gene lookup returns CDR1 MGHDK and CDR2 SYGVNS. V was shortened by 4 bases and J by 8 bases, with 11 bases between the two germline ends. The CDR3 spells CASSGGPRGYTF. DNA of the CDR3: TGTGCCAGCAGTGGGGGCCCTCGCGGCTACACCTTC.

The CDR3, as DNA: TGTGCCAGCAGTGAAGCCGGGGGGCTCAGCAATCAGCCCCAGCATTTT. Translating it yields CASSEAGGLSNQPQHF. The gene calls are TRBV6-1 and TRBJ1-5; TRBD1 is a possible D gene (6 bases). The CDR3 totals 16 residues. V was pared by 0 bases and J by 1 base, with 10 bases between. Germline CDR1 and CDR2: MNHNS and SASEGT.

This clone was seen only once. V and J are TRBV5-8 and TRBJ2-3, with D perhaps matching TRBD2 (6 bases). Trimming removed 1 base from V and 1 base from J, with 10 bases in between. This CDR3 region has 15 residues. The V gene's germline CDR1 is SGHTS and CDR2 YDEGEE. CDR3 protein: CASSLPRGGTDTQYF. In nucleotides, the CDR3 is TGTGCCAGCAGCTTGCCACGCGGGGGCACAGATACGCAGTATTTT.

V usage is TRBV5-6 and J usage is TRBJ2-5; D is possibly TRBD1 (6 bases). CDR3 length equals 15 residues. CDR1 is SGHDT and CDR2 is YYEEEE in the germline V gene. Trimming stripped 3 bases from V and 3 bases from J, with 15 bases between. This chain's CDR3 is CASSSLSTGKETQYF. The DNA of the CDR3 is TGTGCCAGCAGCTCCCTTTCTACAGGGAAAGAGACCCAGTACTTC.

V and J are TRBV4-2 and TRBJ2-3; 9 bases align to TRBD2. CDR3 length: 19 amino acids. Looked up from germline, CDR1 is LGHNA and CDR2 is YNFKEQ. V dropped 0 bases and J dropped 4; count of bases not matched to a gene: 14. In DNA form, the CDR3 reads TGTGCCAGCAGCCAAGATCCGGTTAGCGGGGGACTTCGGGCAGATACGCAGTATTTT. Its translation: CASSQDPVSGGLRADTQYF.